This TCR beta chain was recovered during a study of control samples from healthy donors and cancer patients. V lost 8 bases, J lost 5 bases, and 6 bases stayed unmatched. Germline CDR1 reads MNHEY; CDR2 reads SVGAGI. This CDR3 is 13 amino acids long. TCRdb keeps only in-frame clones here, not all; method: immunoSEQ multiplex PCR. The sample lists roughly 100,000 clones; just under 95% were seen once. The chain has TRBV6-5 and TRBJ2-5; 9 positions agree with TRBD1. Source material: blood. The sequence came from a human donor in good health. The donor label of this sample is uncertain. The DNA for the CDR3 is TGTGCCAGCCAGGACAGGGGTCTCGAGACCCAGTACTTC. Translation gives CASQDRGLETQYF.